This entry is about one T cell receptor beta chain. Its antigen is still unknown. The record originates from a study of graft-versus-host responses after intestinal transplantation. General study points: Among recipient marrow samples, GvH clones were found; some appeared first in ileum or blood.

Germline-derived CDR1 and CDR2 are SGHTA and FQGNSA. V was pared by 5 bases and J by 8 bases, with 9 bases between. The CDR3 contains 11 residues. TCRdb's copy holds only in-frame clones and misses some; the assay was immunoSEQ multiplex PCR. The data hold some 90,000 clones, with approximately 90% observed a single time. The specimen comprised unstimulated CD8+ T cells sorted from spleen or lymph node cells, sampled before transplant. The rearrangement joins TRBV7-2 to TRBJ1-1; D is perhaps TRBD1 (5 bases). The source of this sequence is a human donor who was the organ donor for an intestinal transplant. The chain's CDR3 is CASSKGPEAFF. CDR3 DNA sequence: TGTGCCAGCAGCAAGGGGCCCGAAGCTTTCTTT.